Sequencing of this T cell receptor beta chain was carried out in a study of blood T cell repertoires in COVID-19 (dated by TCRdb to 2018 to 2020). Some background on the complete study: Collaborator samples came from the United States, Italy and Spain and covered acute and convalescent phases of COVID-19. HLA class I and class II types, where available, came from metadata supplied by the sample provider rather than from assay-based typing. The sample metadata nearly always contained a de-identified subject ID, COVID-19 status, age in years and sex. The material from the prospective study consisted of cDNA or gDNA derived from T cells, B-cell-depleted T cells, or PBMCs. The samples were drawn from two sources: the first 160 participants of the ongoing ImmuneRACE study, and 1,254 subjects contributed by 6 global collaborators. The repertoires were made available in a free public database intended to serve as a resource for research on the immune response to SARS-CoV-2. The dataset comprised deeply sampled blood TCRbeta repertoires from subjects exposed to, actively infected with, or recovered from COVID-19. Overall study results and their limits: The quantity of clinical and demographic metadata differed by source and by participant and was supplied without curation.

The CDR3 goes from the cysteine to the phenylalanine over 17 residues. Just the 51-base CDR3 DNA is kept, in frame starting at base 1. The germline V gene (reference sequence) specifies LNHDA as CDR1 and SQIVND as CDR2. Trimming removed 5 bases from V and 5 bases from J; the gene matches leave 8 bases unexplained. The immunoSEQ Assay, a bias-controlled multiplex PCR, was used to amplify TCRbeta CDR3 regions from genomic DNA. Under the source paper's analysis protocol: The number of nucleated cells in each sample was estimated from the amplification of reference gene primers within the assay. To quantify the absolute abundance of each unique TCRbeta CDR3 rearrangement, sequence reads were collapsed and filtered. For each sample, productive Simpson clonality was calculated as the square root of Simpson's diversity index over productive rearrangements. In its TCRdb copy, this immuneACCESS table keeps in-frame sequences only and misses some clones. Where compared with another copy, unresolved V genes explain less than half of these, and the others have no known cause. V, J and clone size are those of that table, while D and trimming were read from the DNA. Recorded for this sample are more than 200,000 clones; around 88% of them occurred a single time. The top ten hold approximately 3.7% of the sample.

Remarks on this clone: No antigen is known for it. No much larger clone exists at a distance of one base, and base qualities are not known.

In the prospective study, participants were roughly 18 to 95 years old, resided in 24 geographic areas of the United States, and were enrolled through a virtual design. Cohort assignment in the prospective study relied on participant-reported clinical history from a screening survey and a study questionnaire. Recovered participants in ImmuneRACE Cohort 3 were defined by two consecutive negative NP/OP PCR tests, clearance by a healthcare professional, or resolution of symptoms. In the prospective study, mobile phlebotomists collected whole blood, serum and a nasopharyngeal or oropharyngeal swab from each participant. Additional blood draws and questionnaires over an approximately 2-month period could optionally be provided by prospective study participants. Before DNA extraction, prospective study blood samples were shipped either frozen or at room temperature.

The sequence came from a woman in her 30s who had recovered from COVID-19. The V gene is TRBV19 and the J gene is TRBJ2-3, with 15 junctional bases fitting TRBD2. The specimen sequenced was PBMCs or T cells enriched from blood (not recorded which). The encoded CDR3 is CASSPTAGLAGGDTQYF. The bases read TGTGCCAGTAGTCCAACCGCGGGACTAGCGGGAGGAGATACGCAGTATTTT.